This T cell receptor beta chain was recorded in a study of blood T cell repertoires in COVID-19. For the study at large: The United States, Italy and Spain were the sources of the acute and convalescent COVID-19 samples. In each case, the material was cDNA or gDNA derived from T cells, B-cell-depleted T cells, or PBMCs.

Authors' data handling: Counts of nucleated cells, estimated from reference gene primer amplification, were obtained. Libraries were prepared by immunoSEQ multiplex PCR; TCRdb keeps only in-frame clonotypes and omits some of them. V, J and clone size reflect that table, while D and trimming were determined from the DNA. The table has just under 250,000 clones, approximately 83% seen once. This CDR3 is 15 amino acids long. Germline V CDR1 and CDR2: SGHVS, FQNEAQ. With 3 bases clipped from V and 2 bases from J, the junction kept 4 bases outside the gene matches. The rearrangement links TRBV7-8 to TRBJ1-5, with TRBD1 matching over 7 bases. This clonotype was obtained from a woman in her 30s who had recovered from COVID-19. Sequenced input: peripheral blood. CDR3 sequence (DNA): TGTGCCAGCAGCTTGGAGGGGGCGCGCAATCAGCCCCAGCATTTT. The encoded protein is CASSLEGARNQPQHF.